This T cell receptor (beta chain) was documented in a study of T cell changes during pregnancy in multiple sclerosis. Assay: immunoSEQ multiplex PCR; the TCRdb copy retains only in-frame clones and omits some. Of around 39,000 clones in the sample, approximately 92% were seen once. V gave up 4 bases and J gave up 1 base, with 11 bases separating them. The CDR3 has 14 amino acids. Germline lookup yields CDR1 SGHRS and CDR2 YFSETQ. This sequence originates from a female donor with multiple sclerosis, enrolled in a pregnancy study. The starting material was CD8+ T cells from peripheral blood mononuclear cells, obtained before pregnancy. The chain is built from TRBV5-1 and TRBJ1-1; no clear D gene. CDR3 sequence (DNA): TGCGCCAGCAGCCCTGTGGCGGGGAACACTGAAGCTTTCTTT. It translates to CASSPVAGNTEAFF.